The rows below give T cell receptor beta chains drawn from one sample of a study of OX40 agonist ivuxolimab in advanced cancers. Generated by immunoSEQ multiplex PCR, the TCRdb table keeps only in-frame clones and is missing some. The table includes over 25,000 clones, over 60% detected once. Specimen: CD4+ or CD8+ T cells sorted from blood, collected in a trial of the OX40 agonist ivuxolimab. The receptors shown here come from an adult with an advanced solid tumor such as melanoma, head and neck, liver or kidney cancer. Both conserved end residues are part of each CDR3. D genes are given only for firm matches. Rows give clone size only sometimes, using once, few, many, or a class for an expanded clone.

abundance	d_gene	v_gene	j_gene	CDR3nt	CDR3aa
NA	TRBD2	TRBV9	TRBJ2-5	TGTGCCAGCAGCGTAGATGGCGGGGGGCACCAAGAGACCCAGTACTTC	CASSVDGGGHQETQYF
NA	NA	TRBV5-4	TRBJ2-7	TGTGCCAGCAGGCGGACAGAATTTAGCTCCTACGAGCAGTACTTC	CASRRTEFSSYEQYF
large	NA	TRBV7-2	TRBJ1-2	TGTGCCAGCAGCTTGACGCCAGGCCGCTATGGCTACACCTTC	CASSLTPGRYGYTF
NA	NA	TRBV4-3	TRBJ1-4	TGCGCCAGCAGCCAAGACGGGACTAATGAAAAACTGTTTTTT	CASSQDGTNEKLFF
NA	NA	TRBV7-9	TRBJ1-2	TGTGCCAGCCGGCCTCTCCGGGACACCGGGGGCTACACCTTC	CASRPLRDTGGYTF
NA	NA	TRBV9	TRBJ2-7	TGTGCCAGCAGCGTAGGAGGCCACGAGCAGTACTTC	CASSVGGHEQYF
once	NA	TRBV2	TRBJ2-6	TGTGCCAGCAGTGAGGCTAGTGGGGGGAGCCGTTCTGGGGCCAACGTCCTGACTTTC	CASSEASGGSRSGANVLTF
NA	NA	TRBV4-1	TRBJ2-2	TGCGCCAGCAGCCAAGGGGTAGCCGGGGAGCTGTTTTTT	CASSQGVAGELFF
NA	NA	TRBV6-1	TRBJ1-6	TGTGCCAGCAGCCCCTCGTTAAATTCACCCCTCCACTTT	CASSPSLNSPLHF
NA	NA	TRBV19	TRBJ2-7	TGTGCCAGTAGTATGCTTGCACTGAGCTCCTACGAGCAGTACTTC	CASSMLALSSYEQYF
NA	TRBD2	TRBV4-2	TRBJ2-3	TGTGCCAGCAGCCAGGGCCCGGGACTAGCGGGGGGGCGTGGAGATACGCAGTATTTT	CASSQGPGLAGGRGDTQYF
NA	TRBD1	TRBV5-6	TRBJ1-6	TGTGCCAGCACGAAGAATACCGGGACAGGGGCCTATTATAATTCACCCCTCCACTTT	CASTKNTGTGAYYNSPLHF